A single sample gave rise to the 20 T cell receptor beta chains below, sequenced in a study of identical twins. TCRdb reprocessed the 5' RACE reads via MiXCR and lists one record per CDR3 protein. The sample has 400,000 or so distinct CDR3 sequences, approximately 8.7% seen once. The specimen sequenced was naive T cells sorted from blood. All receptors come from a woman aged 45-60 years in good health.

V and J are TRBV5-1 and TRBJ2-7; D unresolved. Trimming removed 3 bases from V and 5 bases from J, with 12 bases in between. The germline V gene has CDR1 SGHRS and CDR2 YFSETQ. CDR3 length: 13 amino acids. As DNA, the CDR3 is TGCGCCAGCAGCTGGATTTGGGAAAACGAGCAGTACTTC. It is translated as CASSWIWENEQYF.

Ten or more counts support this clonotype. The CDR3 DNA sequence: TGTGCCAGCCTACCCGTTTATCCGGAGCAAGAGACCCAGTACTTC. Its protein is CASLPVYPEQETQYF. The chain recombines TRBV7-9 with TRBJ2-5; D not resolved. With 8 bases removed from V and 2 bases from J, the gap between germline ends came to 18 bases. The CDR3 is 15 residues long. Germline V gene sequence: CDR1 SEHNR, CDR2 FQNEAQ (reference sequence). The entire variable domain, with the rest obtained from reference TRBV7-9 and TRBJ2-5, is as follows: DTGVSQNPRHKITKRGQNVTFRCDPISEHNRLYWYRQTLGQGPEFLTYFQNEAQLEKSRLLSDRFSAERPKGSFSTLEIQRTEQGDSAMYLCASLPVYPEQETQYFGPGTRLLVL.

This clonotype was detected a few times. The chain couples TRBV4-1 to TRBJ2-7; D is unclear. In germline, CDR1 is MGHRA, CDR2 YSYEKL. Trimming left V 4 bases short and J 2 bases short, with 12 bases between. The length of the CDR3 is 14 residues. The CDR3 protein is CASSLLDGTYEQYF. The CDR3 nucleotides are TGCGCCAGCAGCCTCCTGGACGGTACCTACGAGCAGTACTTC.

This clonotype was seen a single time. A much larger clonotype is one base distant, so this may be a read error. The chain combines TRBV2 with TRBJ2-6, with D maybe TRBD2 (6 bases). From germline, CDR1 is SNHLY and CDR2 FYNNEI. Trimming took 6 bases from V and 4 from J, leaving 13 bases between them. The CDR3 length is 15 residues. This chain's CDR3 is CASRTGGEGANVLTF. The CDR3 region has the DNA TGTGCCAGCAGAACCGGCGGGGAAGGGGCCAACGTCCTGACTTTC.

This clonotype came up many times. The rearrangement links TRBV29-1 to TRBJ2-2; TRBD2 might be the D (6 bases). CDR3 length equals 13 residues. Germline loops: CDR1 SQVTM, CDR2 ANQGSEA. V was pared by 7 bases and J by 7 bases, with 16 bases between. The CDR3 reads CSGSPGVLGELFF. CDR3 DNA: TGCAGCGGATCCCCGGGAGTACTCGGGGAGCTGTTTTTT.

In this sample, this clonotype turned up a few times. The CDR3 loop is CASSSLTSGSLHEQFF. In DNA form, the CDR3 reads TGTGCCAGCAGCTCCCTGACTAGCGGGAGTCTCCATGAGCAGTTCTTC. The rearrangement uses TRBV7-9 and TRBJ2-1; 12 bases are a match to TRBD2. In germline, CDR1 is SEHNR, CDR2 FQNEAQ (reference sequence). V lost 4 bases, J lost 8 bases, and 9 bases stayed unmatched. This CDR3 is 16 amino acids long.

This clonotype has a count of ten or more. The chain carries TRBV24-1 and TRBJ2-1; D remains unclear. The CDR3 has 13 residues. V was cut by 8 bases and J by 3 bases, with 10 bases left in between. Germline CDR1 is KGHDR and CDR2 is SFDVKD. The CDR3 DNA sequence: TGTGCCACCAATTCGGTGGGCTACAATGAGCAGTTCTTC. It encodes CATNSVGYNEQFF.

There are a few counts of this clonotype. The chain is built from TRBV7-8 and TRBJ2-2, with D unresolved. The CDR3 runs 15 residues. Germline CDR1 SGHVS, CDR2 FQNEAQ. V lost 2 bases, J lost 0 bases, and 7 bases lay in between. DNA of the CDR3: TGTGCCAGCAGCTTATTCGGTCCGAACACCGGGGAGCTGTTTTTT. Encoded protein: CASSLFGPNTGELFF.

This clonotype occurred many times. The chain has TRBV20-1 and TRBJ1-1; 7 bases line up with TRBD1. The CDR3 extends over 13 amino acids. After removal of 6 bases from V and 1 base from J, the junction contained 5 bases not matched to a gene. Germline-derived CDR1 and CDR2 are DFQATT and SNEGSKA (reference sequence). CDR3 region: CSAQKGANTEAFF. CDR3 DNA: TGCAGTGCCCAAAAGGGGGCGAACACTGAAGCTTTCTTT.

This clonotype was observed once. V usage is TRBV10-1 and J usage is TRBJ2-5; unclear D gene. With 3 bases removed from V and 5 bases from J, the gap between germline ends came to 13 bases. Germline V CDR1 and CDR2: WNHNN, SYGVQD (reference sequence). The CDR3 runs to 14 residues. CDR3 loop: CASSDFATGETQYF. CDR3 coding DNA: TGCGCCAGCAGTGATTTCGCGACGGGCGAGACCCAGTACTTC.

To note about this clonotype: This is likely a read error, given that the CDR3 carries no conserved phenylalanine or tryptophan at its end. The limits of the CDR3 on the DNA are not certain, so only TCRdb's listed CDR3 is given. J is TRBJ2-1 and V is TRBV12-3 or TRBV12-4; TRBD2 is the table's D call and was not checked against the DNA. The length of the CDR3 is 12 amino acids, counting both ends. CDR3 region: CASSLNGRAFGI.

The chain joins TRBV6-5 to TRBJ1-6; 8 positions match TRBD1. The CDR3 covers 13 residues. The germline V gene has CDR1 MNHEY and CDR2 SVGAGI. Trimming at V came to 5 bases and at J to 10 bases, leaving 4 bases not matched to a gene. The CDR3 here is CASSPGGGSPLHF. The CDR3 DNA is TGTGCCAGCAGTCCAGGGGGCGGGTCACCCCTCCACTTT.

The CDR3 loop is CASGPDSYEQYV. As DNA, the CDR3 is TGTGCTAGTGGTCCTGACTCCTACGAGCAGTACGTC. The chain joins TRBV12-5 to TRBJ2-7; unclear D gene. This CDR3 is built from 12 residues. Trimming stripped 5 bases from V and 0 bases from J, with 5 bases between. CDR1 is LGHNT and CDR2 is FRNRAP in the germline V gene.

This clonotype was recorded a few times. This chain joins TRBV20-1 and TRBJ2-5; 7 bases fit TRBD2. After removal of 5 bases from V and 1 base from J, the junction contained 13 bases not matched to a gene. Germline V gene sequence: CDR1 DFQATT, CDR2 SNEGSKA (reference sequence). This CDR3 region has 16 residues. The DNA for the CDR3 is TGCAGTGCTGGAATACGACTGGGGGGGATCCAAGAGACCCAGTACTTC. Encoded protein: CSAGIRLGGIQETQYF.

This clonotype was found many times. V usage is TRBV12-3 or TRBV12-4 and J usage is TRBJ2-2; D unresolved. V was trimmed by 3 bases and J by 8 bases, leaving 10 bases between them. The CDR3 extends over 13 amino acids. CDR3 sequence: CASSFAVIGELFF. CDR3 nucleotides: TGTGCCAGCAGTTTTGCAGTAATTGGGGAGCTGTTTTTT.

V gene TRBV7-2 combines with J gene TRBJ2-2, with 10 bases matching TRBD2. The V gene end was trimmed by 1 base and the J gene end by 0 bases; junction bases not matched to a gene: 8. Per the germline V gene, CDR1 is SGHTA and CDR2 is FQGNSA. The CDR3 is 19 amino acids. The CDR3 sequence: CASSLVRLAGAANTGELFF. The CDR3 DNA reads as TGTGCCAGCAGCTTAGTACGGCTAGCGGGAGCTGCGAACACCGGGGAGCTGTTTTTT.

The V and J genes are TRBV4-1 and TRBJ2-2, with TRBD1 matching over 9 bases. V dropped 6 bases and J dropped 7; count of bases not matched to a gene: 21. The germline CDR1 and CDR2 sequences are MGHRA and YSYEKL. CDR3 length equals 19 residues. In DNA, the CDR3 is TGCGCCAGCAGGTCCTGGGACAGGGTGGTTAGCGGAGATGACGGGGAGCTGTTTTTT. Protein: CASRSWDRVVSGDDGELFF.

This clonotype was counted ten times or more. The V gene is TRBV5-1, the J gene TRBJ2-3; 9 bases fit TRBD2. The CDR3 has 17 residues. V trimming: 7 bases; J trimming: 2 bases; junction bases outside the gene matches: 14. The germline V gene has CDR1 SGHRS and CDR2 YFSETQ. The CDR3 spells CASAPRASGIYTDTQYF. The DNA for the CDR3 is TGCGCCAGCGCCCCGAGGGCTAGCGGGATCTACACAGATACGCAGTATTTT.

The chain carries TRBV18 and TRBJ1-6; the D gene is possibly TRBD1 (5 bases). Germline CDR1 KGHSH, CDR2 LQKENI. This CDR3 has 15 amino acids. Trimming cost V 4 bases and J 8 bases, with 15 bases left between them. CDR3 sequence: CASSRQGDADSPLHF. For the CDR3, the DNA is TGTGCCAGCTCACGGCAGGGCGACGCGGATTCACCCCTCCACTTT.

This clonotype was detected many times. This chain joins TRBV5-1 and TRBJ2-7, with a weak D call TRBD2 (5 bases). There are 16 residues in the CDR3. Germline assignment: CDR1 SGHRS and CDR2 YFSETQ. V lost 2 bases to trimming and J lost 7 bases, with 22 bases between them. CDR3 nucleotides: TGCGCCAGCAGCTTCTACCCTTATCTTTCCTCGGGGGAGCAGTACGTC. It yields the protein CASSFYPYLSSGEQYV.